Below are 30 T cell receptor beta chains sequenced from a single sample in a study of blood T cell repertoires in COVID-19. The repertoire was sequenced with immunoSEQ multiplex PCR; TCRdb's copy has only in-frame clones and lacks some. This sample yields hundreds of thousands of clones, of which around 88% are seen a single time; around 6.3% belongs to the top ten. Sequenced input: peripheral blood. These receptors were collected from a woman in her thirties with COVID-19, enrolled during active disease.

The chain combines TRBV5-4 with TRBJ2-4, with a possible D match to TRBD1 (6 bases). Germline loops: CDR1 SGHNT, CDR2 YYREEE (reference sequence). The CDR3 spans 16 residues. Between the trimmed V and J ends, which lost 2 bases and 0 bases, there was a span of 12 bases. The CDR3 sequence is CASSFRTAIAKNIQYF. CDR3 DNA: TGTGCCAGCAGCTTCCGGACAGCGATAGCCAAAAACATTCAGTACTTC. Filled out from reference TRBV5-4 and TRBJ2-4, the complete variable domain reads ETGVTQSPTHLIKTRGQQVTLRCSSQSGHNTVSWYQQALGQGPQFIFQYYREEENGRGNFPPRFSGLQFPNYSSELNVNALELDDSALYLCASSFRTAIAKNIQYFGAGTRLSVL.

The chain recombines TRBV4-3 with TRBJ1-2; 11 bases are shared with TRBD1. J gave up 7 bases and V 1 base, and 8 bases lay outside the gene matches. There are 16 residues in the CDR3. Germline V lookup: CDR1 LGHNA, CDR2 YSLEER. CDR3 in DNA: TGCGCCAGCAGCCAAGTCTCGGGGACAGGGGGAGGTGGCTACACCTTC. This gives the protein CASSQVSGTGGGGYTF.

J is TRBJ2-2 and V is TRBV15, with D possibly TRBD1 on 6 matching bases. Germline CDR1 is LNHNV and CDR2 is YYDKDF (reference sequence). The CDR3 extends over 16 amino acids. Trimming pared 2 bases from V and 4 bases from J, leaving 14 bases between. CDR3 nucleotide sequence: TGTGCCACCAGCAGAACTCAGGGGACGGGCACCGGGGAGCTGTTTTTT. Residues: CATSRTQGTGTGELFF.

The V gene is TRBV6-5, the J gene TRBJ1-1; maybe TRBD1 (5 bases). V was cut by 7 bases and J by 6 bases, with 18 bases left in between. CDR3 length: 14 residues. Germline V gives CDR1 MNHEY, CDR2 SVGAGI. The chain's CDR3 is CASNNRIGEPEAFF. Written as DNA, the CDR3 is TGTGCCAGCAACAACAGGATTGGGGAACCTGAAGCTTTCTTT.

The V call is TRBV2, the J call TRBJ1-2; no reliable D call. The CDR3 runs to 14 residues. Germline-derived CDR1 and CDR2 are SNHLY and FYNNEI. V dropped 2 bases and J dropped 8 bases, with 15 bases sitting between them. The CDR3 sequence is CASSEKVSSGGYTF. The CDR3 DNA sequence: TGTGCCAGCAGTGAAAAGGTCTCTTCGGGGGGCTACACCTTC.

The rearrangement joins TRBV11-1 to TRBJ2-5; possible D gene TRBD2, 5 bases. This CDR3 has 13 residues. The germline gives CDR1 SGHAT, CDR2 FQDESV (reference sequence). Trimming removed 5 bases from V and 5 bases from J, with 12 bases in between. DNA for the CDR3: TGTGCCAGCAGCACCGGGATATCGGAGACCCAGTACTTC. Amino acid sequence: CASSTGISETQYF.

In this sample, this clone turned up once. The chain joins TRBV7-9 to TRBJ1-1, with 7 bases aligning to TRBD1. This CDR3 spans 13 amino acids. Germline CDR1 and CDR2: SEHNR and FQNEAQ (reference sequence). V gave up 5 bases and J gave up 10 bases; unmatched junction bases: 10. CDR3 coding DNA: TGTGCCAGCAGCCCCGGTCAGGGGGGTCGAGCTTTCTTT. Encoded protein: CASSPGQGGRAFF.

The chain recombines TRBV27 with TRBJ2-5; possible D gene TRBD2, 6 bases. Trimming removed 2 bases at V and 3 bases at J, with 13 bases between. Per germline, CDR1 MNHEY and CDR2 SMNVEV (reference sequence). This CDR3 is built from 15 residues. This CDR3 reads CASSLVREPKETQYF. DNA for the CDR3: TGTGCCAGCAGTTTAGTCCGGGAGCCAAAAGAGACCCAGTACTTC.

The gene calls are TRBV27 and TRBJ1-6, with D unclear. Germline V gives CDR1 MNHEY, CDR2 SMNVEV (reference sequence). The CDR3 has 15 residues. V dropped 6 bases and J dropped 0 bases, with 9 bases sitting between them. This chain's CDR3 is CASRTLGSYNSPLHF. The CDR3 coding sequence is TGTGCCAGCAGGACATTAGGCTCCTATAATTCACCCCTCCACTTT.

This chain uses TRBV19 with TRBJ1-1, with D possibly TRBD1 on 5 matching bases. Trimming took off 3 bases at V and 4 bases at J, with 12 bases between the two ends. This CDR3 has 14 residues. Germline-derived CDR1 and CDR2 are LNHDA and SQIVND (reference sequence). The CDR3 sequence: CASSIRGGGTEAFF. In nucleotides, the CDR3 is TGTGCCAGTAGTATCCGGGGGGGTGGCACTGAAGCTTTCTTT.

The chain links TRBV7-2 to TRBJ2-5, with TRBD1 identical over 8 bases. The J segment lost 0 bases and the V segment lost 6 bases, leaving 3 bases of the junction unmatched. The germline CDR1 and CDR2 sequences are SGHTA and FQGNSA. The CDR3 contains 14 residues. The CDR3 spells CASRGQEYQETQYF. The CDR3 coding sequence is TGTGCCAGCAGGGGACAGGAGTACCAAGAGACCCAGTACTTC.

This chain connects TRBV4-3 to TRBJ2-3; 8 bases are a match to TRBD2. CDR3 size: 17 residues. Germline loops: CDR1 LGHNA, CDR2 YSLEER. The trim removed 0 bases at V and 2 bases at J, leaving 7 bases unmatched. CDR3 in amino acids: CASSQDRSGGNTDTQYF. CDR3 bases: TGCGCCAGCAGCCAAGATAGGTCGGGAGGGAACACAGATACGCAGTATTTT.

The chain uses TRBV6-5 and TRBJ1-2, with no clear D. V was clipped by 6 bases and J by 5 bases, with 10 bases between them. CDR3 size: 12 residues. Germline CDR1 is MNHEY and CDR2 is SVGAGI. CDR3 residues: CASRDDKYGYTF. The CDR3 region has the DNA TGTGCCAGCAGGGATGACAAATATGGCTACACCTTC.

This clone was observed a single time. This rearrangement joins TRBV7-2 to TRBJ2-1; TRBD1 aligns across 7 bases. Looked up from germline, CDR1 is SGHTA and CDR2 is FQGNSA. The V segment lost 5 bases and the J segment 9 bases; nucleotides outside the gene matches: 13. The CDR3 sequence is 15 residues long. The CDR3 bases are TGTGCCAGCAGCCCCGACCCGAGACAGGGCAGTGAGCAGTTCTTC. It encodes CASSPDPRQGSEQFF.

The sample holds one count of this clone. V is TRBV28 and J is TRBJ1-6, with a possible D match to TRBD1 (6 bases). V was cut by 5 bases and J by 0 bases, with 17 bases left in between. Germline lookup yields CDR1 MDHEN and CDR2 SYDVKM. CDR3 length: 18 amino acids. DNA of the CDR3: TGTGCCAGCAGTGAGCGCAGGGGTTTAACCTCCTATAATTCACCCCTCCACTTT. It encodes CASSERRGLTSYNSPLHF.

V and J are TRBV28 and TRBJ1-2; 7 bases agree with TRBD1. The CDR3 totals 15 residues. The germline gives CDR1 MDHEN, CDR2 SYDVKM. J was trimmed by 6 bases and V by 5 bases; bases with no gene match: 12. The CDR3 bases are TGTGCCAGCAGTGAAACCCCCGACAGGGTGGATGGCTACACCTTC. This encodes CASSETPDRVDGYTF.

In nucleotides, the CDR3 is TGTGCCAGCAGTTACGACAGCTCCTACGAGCAGTACTTC. Translating gives CASSYDSSYEQYF. V is TRBV6-5 and J is TRBJ2-7; weak D call: TRBD1 (5 bases). Trimming removed 2 bases from V and 0 bases from J, with 5 bases in between. This CDR3 contains 13 residues. The germline V gene has CDR1 MNHEY and CDR2 SVGAGI.

The V call is TRBV7-8, the J call TRBJ2-5, with TRBD2 matching 9 bases. This CDR3 has 17 residues. CDR1 SGHVS and CDR2 FQNEAQ come from the germline V gene. V was pared by 1 base and J by 5 bases, with 11 bases of the junction left unmatched. In DNA form, the CDR3 reads TGTGCCAGCAGCTTAGATCTGGGCGGGGGGGCCGAGGAGACCCAGTACTTC. Translated, it gives CASSLDLGGGAEETQYF.

This CDR3 reads CASSTSGASGRLDTQYF. CDR3 DNA: TGTGCCAGCAGCACAAGTGGGGCTAGCGGGAGACTGGATACGCAGTATTTT. The rearrangement links TRBV11-3 to TRBJ2-3; 10 positions match TRBD2. The CDR3 has 17 residues. Trimming at V came to 5 bases and at J to 6 bases, leaving 14 bases not matched to a gene. Germline assignment: CDR1 SGHNT and CDR2 YENEEA.

The chain combines TRBV28 with TRBJ1-4; the match to TRBD1 covers 7 bases. Trimming removed 9 bases from V and 8 bases from J; junction bases left unmatched: 15. CDR1 is MDHEN and CDR2 is SYDVKM in the germline V gene. This CDR3 is built from 15 residues. The CDR3 loop is CASLGAQGVWEKLFF. CDR3 nucleotide sequence: TGTGCCAGTCTCGGGGCTCAGGGGGTTTGGGAAAAACTGTTTTTT.

The chain couples TRBV10-3 to TRBJ2-3; maybe TRBD2 (6 bases). CDR3 length: 15 residues. Trimming left V 0 bases short and J 6 bases short, with 13 bases between. Germline values: CDR1 ENHRY, CDR2 SYGVKD. DNA of the CDR3: TGTGCCATCAGTGAGTCTTTAGCGGATGCCGATACGCAGTATTTT. This encodes CAISESLADADTQYF.

The chain uses TRBV2 and TRBJ2-3; 7 bases agree with TRBD1. Germline CDR1 is SNHLY and CDR2 is FYNNEI. V shed 6 bases, J shed 1 base, and the junction held 13 bases outside the gene matches. The CDR3 consists of 17 residues. The CDR3 DNA sequence: TGTGCCAGCAGGGCGGTATATAAAGGGGGCGGCACAGATACGCAGTATTTT. Its translation: CASRAVYKGGGTDTQYF.

This clone occurred a few times. The rearrangement links TRBV19 to TRBJ1-4; D is undetermined. Looked up from germline, CDR1 is LNHDA and CDR2 is SQIVND (reference sequence). V was clipped by 9 bases and J by 3 bases, with 11 bases between them. This CDR3 is 13 amino acids long. This CDR3 is CASQKGANEKLFF. The CDR3 nucleotides read TGTGCCAGCCAGAAAGGAGCTAATGAAAAACTGTTTTTT.

As to this clone: The junction departs from the called germline gene at one end, perhaps through a read error. The chain carries TRBV15 and TRBJ1-1; D might be TRBD1 (5 bases). Germline CDR1 reads LNHNV; CDR2 reads YYDKDF (reference sequence). CDR3 size: 15 residues. For the CDR3, the DNA is TGTGCCACCAGCCGAGACCTGGGACTCCCTGAGGAGGCTTTCTTT. It yields the protein CATSRDLGLPEEAFF.

The chain recombines TRBV7-9 with TRBJ2-1, with D unresolved. Germline CDR1 reads SEHNR; CDR2 reads FQNEAQ (reference sequence). This CDR3 spans 12 amino acids. Trimming stripped 2 bases from V and 9 bases from J, with 8 bases between. The CDR3 region has the DNA TGTGCCAGCAGCTTAATCCCATCTGAGCAGTTCTTC. Amino acids: CASSLIPSEQFF.

V gene TRBV5-1 combines with J gene TRBJ1-4; TRBD1 matches at 8 bases. CDR3 length: 14 amino acids. The germline CDR1 and CDR2 sequences are SGHRS and YFSETQ. The J segment lost 7 bases and the V segment lost 7 bases, leaving 9 bases of the junction unmatched. CDR3 loop: CASRDNRGTEKLFF. As DNA, the CDR3 is TGCGCCAGCCGCGATAACAGGGGGACTGAAAAACTGTTTTTT.

The chain employs TRBV6-1 and TRBJ1-3; D is uncertain. This CDR3 comprises 19 residues. The V gene lost 0 bases and the J gene lost 1 base, with 19 bases spanning the gap. From germline, CDR1 is MNHNS and CDR2 SASEGT. CDR3 loop: CASSEAGEGWISSGNTIYF. The CDR3, as DNA: TGTGCCAGCAGTGAAGCTGGCGAGGGTTGGATAAGTTCTGGAAACACCATATATTTT.

This chain connects TRBV5-6 to TRBJ1-1, with TRBD1 matching 9 bases. There are 16 residues in the CDR3. Germline V gives CDR1 SGHDT, CDR2 YYEEEE. J was trimmed by 5 bases and V by 4 bases; bases with no gene match: 12. CDR3 amino acids: CASSHFAQGAKTEAFF. The CDR3 nucleotides are TGTGCCAGCAGCCATTTCGCACAGGGGGCGAAAACTGAAGCTTTCTTT. Variable domain in full (rest from reference TRBV5-6 and TRBJ1-1): DAGVTQSPTHLIKTRGQQVTLRCSPKSGHDTVSWYQQALGQGPQFIFQYYEEEERQRGNFPDRFSGHQFPNYSSELNVNALLLGDSALYLCASSHFAQGAKTEAFFGQGTRLTVV.

The chain recombines TRBV7-9 with TRBJ2-5; 7 nucleotides match TRBD2. Germline V CDR1 and CDR2: SEHNR, FQNEAQ (reference sequence). Trimming at V came to 5 bases and at J to 3 bases, leaving 9 bases not matched to a gene. The CDR3 contains 15 residues. CDR3 sequence reads: CASSLTARGEETQYF. The DNA for the CDR3 is TGTGCCAGCAGCCTTACGGCTCGGGGGGAAGAGACCCAGTACTTC.

The rearrangement uses TRBV6-1 and TRBJ1-2, with D unresolved. With 3 bases removed from V and 4 bases from J, the gap between germline ends came to 9 bases. Germline CDR1 is MNHNS and CDR2 is SASEGT. This CDR3 is 13 amino acids long. CDR3 coding DNA: TGTGCCAGCAGTGACGGACTGGGCTATGGCTACACCTTC. This encodes CASSDGLGYGYTF.